A selection of T cell receptor beta chains follows, all from one sample in a study of T cell responses to AZD1222 COVID-19 vaccine. TCRdb's copy holds only in-frame clones and misses some; the assay was immunoSEQ multiplex PCR. Among around 100,000 clones listed, 87% were seen once. This specimen was peripheral blood, taken on day 0 of AZD1222 vaccination. These receptors were obtained from an adult in good health. Each CDR3 is given with its conserved first and last residue. The D gene is left open where the match is weak. A row's size may be missing; if present it is once, few, many or a size class.

d_gene | abundance | j_gene | v_gene | CDR3aa | CDR3nt
. | . | TRBJ1-1 | TRBV19 | CASTIGMWGAATEAFF | TGTGCCAGTACCATCGGGATGTGGGGGGCTGCCACTGAAGCTTTCTTT
. | once | TRBJ2-1 | TRBV30 | CAWGPGLDYNEQFF | TGTGCCTGGGGGCCGGGACTGGACTACAATGAGCAGTTCTTC
TRBD2 | . | TRBJ2-1 | TRBV5-1 | CASSPLAGLSYNEQFF | TGTGCCAGCAGCCCATTAGCGGGATTGTCCTACAATGAGCAGTTCTTC
TRBD1 | . | TRBJ2-2 | TRBV9 | CASSVRSGGAGELFF | TGTGCCAGCAGCGTACGGTCAGGGGGCGCCGGGGAGCTGTTTTTT
TRBD2 | . | TRBJ2-1 | TRBV7-9 | CASSPGSGMGEQFF | TGTGCCAGCAGCCCCGGAAGCGGGATGGGTGAGCAGTTCTTC
TRBD1 | . | TRBJ1-2 | TRBV19 | CASSWDRGNYGYTF | TGTGCCAGTAGCTGGGACAGGGGGAACTATGGCTACACCTTC
TRBD1 | once | TRBJ2-1 | TRBV13 | CASSGGQGGNNEQFF | TGTGCCAGCAGCGGAGGACAGGGGGGAAACAATGAGCAGTTCTTC
. | few | TRBJ1-2 | TRBV13 | CASSLGRVGYGYTF | TGTGCCAGCAGCTTAGGCCGGGTGGGCTATGGCTACACCTTC
TRBD2 | few | TRBJ2-5 | TRBV6-2/TRBV6-3 | CASSSTSGITYQETQYF | TGTGCCAGCAGTTCGACTAGCGGGATAACATACCAAGAGACCCAGTACTTC
. | . | TRBJ2-3 | TRBV7-9 | CASSLDAVATDTQYF | TGTGCCAGCAGCTTAGACGCGGTAGCCACAGATACGCAGTATTTT
TRBD1 | . | TRBJ1-2 | TRBV14 | CASSQGQGAFHGYTF | TGTGCCAGCAGCCAGGGACAGGGCGCTTTTCATGGCTACACCTTC
. | . | TRBJ1-4 | TRBV29-1 | CSVEESGAGGEKLFF | TGCAGCGTTGAAGAATCGGGGGCTGGCGGTGAAAAACTGTTTTTT
. | . | TRBJ2-2 | TRBV5-1 | CASSYKPAGTGELFF | TGCGCCAGCAGCTATAAGCCCGCAGGCACCGGGGAGCTGTTTTTT
TRBD2 | . | TRBJ2-1 | TRBV4-3 | CASSQEGTSRLNEQFF | TGCGCCAGCAGCCAAGAAGGGACTAGTAGGCTCAATGAGCAGTTCTTC
. | . | TRBJ1-6 | TRBV19 | CASRGGHSYNSPLHF | TGTGCCAGTAGGGGAGGTCACTCCTATAATTCACCCCTCCACTTT
TRBD1 | . | TRBJ1-4 | TRBV9 | CASSLHPDRQGPRVLNEKLFF | TGTGCCAGCAGCCTTCACCCCGACAGACAGGGCCCGCGGGTTCTTAATGAAAAACTGTTTTTT
TRBD1 | . | TRBJ1-2 | TRBV7-9 | CASSLEGTGSSYTF | TGTGCCAGCAGCTTAGAAGGGACAGGGTCGAGCTACACCTTC
TRBD1 | . | TRBJ1-6 | TRBV6-5 | CASSYAGTGGSPLHF | TGTGCCAGCAGTTACGCCGGGACAGGGGGGTCACCCCTCCACTTT
. | once | TRBJ2-2 | TRBV9 | CASSVWGANTGELFF | TGTGCCAGCAGCGTATGGGGGGCTAACACCGGGGAGCTGTTTTTT
. | . | TRBJ2-4 | TRBV7-9 | CASSLRGIDLLAKNIQYF | TGTGCCAGCAGCTTACGCGGGATTGACCTCCTAGCCAAAAACATTCAGTACTTC
TRBD1 | once | TRBJ1-2 | TRBV5-1 | CASSSGTGGLGYTF | TGTGCCAGCAGCTCCGGGACAGGGGGCTTAGGCTACACCTTC
. | . | TRBJ1-1 | TRBV6-6 | CASSYGRGSRTEAFF | TGTGCCAGCAGTTATGGACGGGGGTCGAGAACTGAAGCTTTCTTT
TRBD1 | . | TRBJ2-2 | TRBV4-1 | CASSQPGQGRTGELFF | TGCGCCAGCAGCCAACCTGGACAGGGGAGAACCGGGGAGCTGTTTTTT
. | . | TRBJ1-3 | TRBV5-1 | CASSLNADGRSGNTIYF | TGCGCCAGCAGCTTGAATGCGGACGGCCGGTCTGGAAACACCATATATTTT
. | . | TRBJ1-5 | TRBV27 | CASTLGVGQPQHF | TGTGCCAGCACCTTAGGAGTTGGTCAGCCCCAGCATTTT
. | once | TRBJ2-5 | TRBV2 | CASRSEGSGETQYF | TGTGCCAGCAGGTCCGAAGGGAGTGGAGAGACCCAGTACTTC
. | . | TRBJ1-5 | TRBV18 | CASSQTGQGNQPQHF | TGTGCCAGCTCACAAACAGGGCAAGGCAATCAGCCCCAGCATTTT
. | . | TRBJ2-1 | TRBV6-4 | CASSDSQYNEQFF | TGTGCCAGCAGTGACTCACAGTACAATGAGCAGTTCTTC
. | once | TRBJ1-6 | TRBV5-6 | CASSPRTVNSPLHF | TGTGCCAGCAGTCCCCGGACAGTTAATTCACCCCTCCACTTT
. | . | TRBJ2-5 | TRBV4-2 | CASSQVSPTASSQETQYF | TGTGCCAGCAGCCAAGTTTCACCAACGGCGAGTTCCCAAGAGACCCAGTACTTC
. | once | TRBJ1-1 | TRBV29-1 | CSVEDPRIPNTEAFF | TGCAGCGTTGAAGATCCTAGGATCCCCAACACTGAAGCTTTCTTT
TRBD1 | . | TRBJ1-2 | TRBV4-3 | CASSRDRGHGYTF | TGCGCCAGCAGCCGGGACAGGGGGCATGGCTACACCTTC
TRBD1 | . | TRBJ1-1 | TRBV19 | CASSSDRRATEAFF | TGTGCCAGTAGTTCGGACAGGAGGGCCACTGAAGCTTTCTTT
TRBD2 | . | TRBJ2-5 | TRBV10-3 | CAISELAGGKETQYF | TGTGCCATCAGTGAGTTGGCGGGAGGCAAGGAGACCCAGTACTTC
. | once | TRBJ2-7 | TRBV27 | CASGSFYDGGEQYF | TGTGCCAGCGGCTCCTTCTACGACGGCGGCGAGCAGTACTTC
TRBD2 | . | TRBJ2-2 | TRBV19 | CASTLGGSNTGELFF | TGTGCCAGTACCCTGGGGGGGTCGAACACCGGGGAGCTGTTTTTT
. | . | TRBJ1-6 | TRBV6-4 | CAKLYRLGSPLHF | TGTGCCAAATTATATCGGTTGGGATCACCCCTCCACTTT
. | . | TRBJ1-1 | TRBV6-5 | CASSQRTEKGAFF | TGTGCCAGCAGCCAACGGACGGAAAAGGGGGCTTTCTTT
TRBD1 | . | TRBJ1-1 | TRBV4-3 | CASSQDPGQSAEAFF | TGCGCCAGCAGCCAAGACCCGGGACAGAGCGCTGAAGCTTTCTTT
. | . | TRBJ2-6 | TRBV7-6 | CASSPTTETYSGANVLTF | TGTGCCAGCAGCCCCACGACAGAAACCTACTCTGGGGCCAACGTCCTGACTTTC
TRBD1 | . | TRBJ1-1 | TRBV18 | CASSPQRQGVNTEAFF | TGTGCCAGCTCACCTCAACGCCAGGGGGTGAACACTGAAGCTTTCTTT
. | few | TRBJ2-2 | TRBV6-6 | CASSYSGQNTGELFF | TGTGCCAGCAGTTACTCTGGCCAGAACACCGGGGAGCTGTTTTTT
TRBD2 | . | TRBJ2-2 | TRBV6-4 | CASSRLAGGPYTGELFF | TGTGCCAGCAGCAGACTAGCGGGAGGGCCTTACACCGGGGAGCTGTTTTTT
. | once | TRBJ1-3 | TRBV14 | CASSPLSSGNTIYF | TGTGCCAGCAGCCCCCTAAGCTCTGGAAACACCATATATTTT
. | . | TRBJ2-7 | TRBV3-1/TRBV3-2 | CASSHRRGLPPFEQYF | TGTGCCAGCAGCCACCGGAGGGGGCTTCCCCCTTTCGAGCAGTACTTC
. | . | TRBJ1-1 | TRBV19 | CASSRAGMGRPEAFF | TGTGCCAGTAGTAGGGCGGGAATGGGTCGCCCTGAAGCTTTCTTT
. | . | TRBJ1-1 | TRBV7-9 | CASSKQGGGTEAFF | TGTGCCAGCAGCAAGCAGGGCGGGGGCACTGAAGCTTTCTTT
. | . | TRBJ1-1 | TRBV20-1 | CSASSPNSGHTEAFF | TGCAGTGCTAGTTCCCCGAACTCCGGCCACACTGAAGCTTTCTTT